These 27 T cell receptor beta chains were sequenced from one sample in a study of cytomegalovirus exposure and HLA in healthy donors. It was with 60 Vbeta and 13 Jbeta primers that the PCR ran. This table comes from immunoSEQ multiplex PCR, and its TCRdb copy is limited to in-frame clones, with some not included. This sample's table reports 50,000 to 80,000 clones. The sequenced sample was PBMCs. The receptors stem from a woman aged 18-29 years in good health and CMV-seronegative.

This chain uses TRBV6-4 with TRBJ2-2; 10 nucleotides agree with TRBD2. Unmatched junction bases numbered 4, after V lost 3 bases and J lost 6 bases. CDR1 is MRHNA, CDR2 SNTAGT, per germline. The CDR3 contains 15 residues. The CDR3 loop is CASSETAGGPGELFF. In nucleotides, the CDR3 is TGTGCCAGCAGTGAAACAGCGGGAGGGCCCGGGGAGCTGTTTTTT.

This chain links TRBV25-1 with TRBJ1-4; tentative D call: TRBD1 (6 bases). The V gene's germline CDR1 is MGHDK and CDR2 SYGVNS. V lost 4 bases to trimming and J lost 8 bases, with 8 bases between them. This CDR3 region has 12 residues. This CDR3 is CASSVGTEKLFF. In DNA, the CDR3 is TGTGCCAGCAGTGTGGGGACAGAAAAACTGTTTTTT.

The chain carries TRBV6-1 and TRBJ1-1; a weak D match, TRBD1 (5 bases). Trimming took off 8 bases at V and 1 base at J, with 14 bases between the two ends. Germline V gene lookup returns CDR1 MNHNS and CDR2 SASEGT. This CDR3 spans 14 amino acids. CDR3 nucleotide sequence: TGTGCCAGCCGCTTGACGGGGGAGAACACTGAAGCTTTCTTT. Translation: CASRLTGENTEAFF.

The chain has TRBV6-1 and TRBJ1-1; tentative D call: TRBD1 (6 bases). The CDR3 covers 13 residues. Trimming removed 8 bases from V and 3 bases from J, with 13 bases in between. Germline V gene lookup returns CDR1 MNHNS and CDR2 SASEGT. CDR3 in amino acids: CASRVGGHTEAFF. The CDR3 nucleotides read TGTGCCAGCCGGGTGGGGGGGCACACTGAAGCTTTCTTT.

The rearrangement joins TRBV9 to TRBJ1-1; 10 bases line up with TRBD1. V shed 3 bases, J shed 4 bases, and the junction held 6 bases outside the gene matches. The CDR3 runs 15 residues. Germline CDR1 is SGDLS and CDR2 is YYNGEE. In nucleotides, the CDR3 is TGTGCCAGCAGCGCCGACAGGGGGCTGGGCACTGAAGCTTTCTTT. Translating it yields CASSADRGLGTEAFF.

The J gene is TRBJ2-7, the V gene TRBV25-1, with D unclear. This CDR3 contains 12 residues. Germline lookup yields CDR1 MGHDK and CDR2 SYGVNS. V shed 3 bases and J shed 5 bases, with 8 bases lying between them. The CDR3 sequence: CASSDSIHEQYF. CDR3 DNA sequence: TGTGCCAGCAGTGACAGTATCCACGAGCAGTACTTC.

The gene calls are TRBV5-1 and TRBJ2-1; D remains ambiguous. V was pared by 4 bases and J by 2 bases, with 13 bases between. The germline gives CDR1 SGHRS, CDR2 YFSETQ. This CDR3 has 15 amino acids. The CDR3 spells CASSLGQFPYNEQFF. The CDR3 DNA reads as TGCGCCAGCAGCCTGGGCCAGTTCCCCTACAATGAGCAGTTCTTC.

J is TRBJ2-7 and V is TRBV30; TRBD2 matches at 7 bases. The J segment lost 0 bases and the V segment lost 5 bases, leaving 7 bases of the junction unmatched. The CDR3 has 14 residues. The germline V gene encodes CDR1 GTSNPN and CDR2 SVGIG (reference sequence). The CDR3 protein is CAWGPSGISYEQYF. CDR3 sequence (DNA): TGTGCCTGGGGCCCTAGCGGCATCTCCTACGAGCAGTACTTC.

The rearrangement uses TRBV6-6 and TRBJ2-7; 9 bases match TRBD1. The germline V gene encodes CDR1 MNHNY and CDR2 SVGAGI (reference sequence). The CDR3 length is 15 residues. With 6 bases clipped from V and 2 bases from J, the junction kept 8 bases outside the gene matches. CDR3 in amino acids: CASSQGQGNPYEQYF. In nucleotides, the CDR3 is TGTGCCAGCAGCCAGGGACAGGGCAACCCCTACGAGCAGTACTTC.

J is TRBJ2-5 and V is TRBV6-5, with TRBD2 matching over 8 bases. Germline V gene data show CDR1 as MNHEY and CDR2 as SVGAGI. The CDR3 length is 16 residues. J gave up 7 bases and V 0 bases, and 10 bases lay outside the gene matches. The CDR3 sequence is CASSYSQGLGIGTQYF. DNA of the CDR3: TGTGCCAGCAGTTACTCGCAGGGACTAGGGATCGGGACCCAGTACTTC.

The V gene is TRBV9, the J gene TRBJ2-7; D gene unclear. Germline V CDR1 and CDR2: SGDLS, YYNGEE. V was clipped by 1 base and J by 0 bases, with 8 bases between them. This CDR3 is 14 amino acids long. The CDR3 sequence: CASSVSQSSYEQYF. CDR3 nucleotides: TGTGCCAGCAGCGTATCACAGAGCTCCTACGAGCAGTACTTC.

CDR3: CASSPRAGREMGEQFF. The CDR3 region has the DNA TGTGCCAGCAGCCCACGCGCCGGGAGAGAAATGGGTGAGCAGTTCTTC. The chain joins TRBV7-6 to TRBJ2-1, with D perhaps matching TRBD2 (6 bases). The CDR3 is 16 amino acids. The germline CDR1 and CDR2 sequences are SGHVS and FNYEAQ. With 5 bases removed from V and 9 bases from J, the gap between germline ends came to 23 bases.

This sequence joins TRBV5-1 and TRBJ2-1, with D tentatively TRBD1 (5 bases). The CDR3 spans 15 residues. The V gene's germline CDR1 is SGHRS and CDR2 YFSETQ. V was clipped by 0 bases and J by 8 bases, with 15 bases between them. CDR3 nucleotides: TGCGCCAGCAGCTTGGATGGTCTTCAAGGGGATGAGCAGTTCTTC. Protein product: CASSLDGLQGDEQFF.

CDR3 sequence reads: CASSWGLHYTQYF. The CDR3 coding sequence is TGTGCCAGCAGCTGGGGACTCCATTATACGCAGTATTTT. The chain employs TRBV14 and TRBJ2-3; D is possibly TRBD2 (6 bases). The CDR3 runs 13 residues. The germline V gene encodes CDR1 SGHDN and CDR2 FVKESK. Trimming cost V 5 bases and J 7 bases, with 13 bases left between them. Full variable domain (rest looked up from reference TRBV14 and TRBJ2-3): EAGVTQFPSHSVIEKGQTVTLRCDPISGHDNLYWYRRVMGKEIKFLLHFVKESKQDESGMPNNRFLAERTGGTYSTLKVQPAELEDSGVYFCASSWGLHYTQYFGPGTRLTVL.

This rearrangement joins TRBV25-1 to TRBJ2-7; tentative D call: TRBD1 (6 bases). V dropped 10 bases and J dropped 4 bases, with 14 bases sitting between them. Germline CDR1 MGHDK, CDR2 SYGVNS. The CDR3 contains 12 residues. This chain's CDR3 is CATGQTGYEQYF. The CDR3 nucleotides read TGTGCCACCGGACAGACAGGATACGAGCAGTACTTC.

The chain has TRBV14 and TRBJ1-4; D remains ambiguous. The CDR3 is 13 amino acids. Germline CDR1 SGHDN, CDR2 FVKESK. V was cut by 4 bases and J by 5 bases, with 8 bases left in between. Here the CDR3 reads CASSPGLNEKLFF. In nucleotides, the CDR3 is TGTGCCAGCAGCCCGGGATTAAATGAAAAACTGTTTTTT.

The rearrangement uses TRBV28 and TRBJ2-7, with 8 nucleotides matching TRBD1. The CDR3 is made up of 13 amino acids. J gave up 0 bases and V 8 bases, and 3 bases lay outside the gene matches. Germline lookup yields CDR1 MDHEN and CDR2 SYDVKM. This chain's CDR3 is CASRTGPSYEQYF. The DNA of the CDR3 is TGTGCCAGCCGGACAGGGCCCTCCTACGAGCAGTACTTC.

The rearrangement links TRBV19 to TRBJ2-4; no reliable D call. Trimming removed 4 bases at V and 0 bases at J, with 4 bases between. There are 13 residues in the CDR3. The V gene's germline CDR1 is LNHDA and CDR2 SQIVND (reference sequence). CDR3 residues: CASSTQAKNIQYF. The CDR3 DNA sequence: TGTGCCAGTAGTACACAAGCCAAAAACATTCAGTACTTC.

The chain couples TRBV10-1 to TRBJ1-1; D is ambiguous. Trimming took 4 bases from V and 1 from J, leaving 7 bases between them. CDR3 length: 13 amino acids. CDR1 and CDR2 from the germline V gene are WNHNN and SYGVQD (reference sequence). CDR3 sequence (DNA): TGCGCCAGCAGTGCGACTACGAACACTGAAGCTTTCTTT. Amino acids: CASSATTNTEAFF.

The chain has TRBV5-1 and TRBJ1-1, with 8 bases identical to TRBD1. The ends lost 0 bases at V and 0 bases at J; junction bases unmatched: 7. The CDR3 has 17 amino acids. Germline V gives CDR1 SGHRS, CDR2 YFSETQ. CDR3 sequence reads: CASSLAEWTGMNTEAFF. CDR3 bases: TGCGCCAGCAGCTTGGCGGAGTGGACAGGGATGAACACTGAAGCTTTCTTT. Full variable domain (missing parts from reference TRBV5-1 and TRBJ1-1): KAGVTQTPRYLIKTRGQQVTLSCSPISGHRSVSWYQQTPGQGLQFLFEYFSETQRNKGNFPGRFSGRQFSNSRSEMNVSTLELGDSALYLCASSLAEWTGMNTEAFFGQGTRLTVV.

The chain links TRBV11-2 to TRBJ2-4, with a possible D match to TRBD2 (5 bases). Germline V CDR1 and CDR2: SGHAT, FQNNGV. Trimming shortened V by 5 bases and J by 9 bases, and 8 bases separated the two germline ends. CDR3 length: 11 residues. The CDR3 region is CASSEGPIQYF. DNA of the CDR3: TGTGCCAGCAGCGAGGGTCCCATTCAGTACTTC.

V and J are TRBV15 and TRBJ2-7, with TRBD1 matching over 10 bases. With 0 bases clipped from V and 6 bases from J, the junction kept 11 bases outside the gene matches. The CDR3 runs to 17 residues. The germline gives CDR1 LNHNV, CDR2 YYDKDF (reference sequence). The CDR3 sequence is CATSRDGGTGEPLEQYF. CDR3 nucleotide sequence: TGTGCCACCAGCAGAGATGGGGGGACAGGGGAGCCACTCGAGCAGTACTTC.

The rearrangement uses TRBV6-5 and TRBJ2-7; 8 nucleotides agree with TRBD2. The junction had 12 bases not matched to a gene; V was cut back by 8 bases and J by 3 bases. Germline-derived CDR1 and CDR2 are MNHEY and SVGAGI. This CDR3 is 15 amino acids long. CDR3 nucleotide sequence: TGTGCCAGCCGCCACGGGAGGGACACCAACTACGAGCAGTACTTC. It encodes CASRHGRDTNYEQYF.

The chain couples TRBV19 to TRBJ1-2; D is possibly TRBD1 (5 bases). The ends were cut back, 1 base at V and 2 bases at J, with 11 bases in the middle. The CDR3 totals 15 residues. Per the germline V gene, CDR1 is LNHDA and CDR2 is SQIVND (reference sequence). CDR3 DNA sequence: TGTGCCAGTAGTATAGGCCCCACAGGAAACTATGGCTACACCTTC. This codes for CASSIGPTGNYGYTF.

The rearrangement links TRBV7-3 to TRBJ2-7; no clear D. The germline V and J ends were trimmed by 1 base and 6 bases, with 16 bases remaining between them. CDR1 and CDR2 (germline): SGHTA, FQGTGA. The CDR3 contains 15 residues. DNA of the CDR3: TGTGCCAGCAGCTTAAACGGAGCCACGGCGTCCGAGCAGTACTTC. It yields the protein CASSLNGATASEQYF.

The CDR3 DNA reads TGTGCCAGTAGTATCGAGAGGGGGCTTACTGAAGCTTTCTTT. It encodes CASSIERGLTEAFF. This sequence joins TRBV19 and TRBJ1-1; 7 bases line up with TRBD1. V lost 3 bases, J lost 5 bases, and 6 bases stayed unmatched. The CDR3 runs to 14 residues. Germline V gives CDR1 LNHDA, CDR2 SQIVND (reference sequence).

CDR3 nucleotides: TGTGCCAGTAGTCTGGAGATCGTGAACACTGAAGCTTTCTTT. It yields the protein CASSLEIVNTEAFF. This chain links TRBV19 with TRBJ1-1; D remains unclear. Trimming left V 5 bases short and J 0 bases short, with 10 bases between. The CDR3 runs to 14 residues. The germline CDR1 and CDR2 sequences are LNHDA and SQIVND (reference sequence).